Listed here are 9 T cell receptor beta chains from one sample, sequenced in a study of regulatory T cells in long-lasting Graves disease. The TCR beta library used iRepertoire HTBI primers with Arm-PCR amplification of CDR3. TCRdb reprocessed the multiplex PCR reads with MiXCR, giving one entry per CDR3 protein. The sample contains hundreds of thousands of distinct CDR3 sequences, roughly 16% of which appear only once. The time point here: newly diagnosed GD, antithyroid drugs for less than 3 months. Making the TCR library involved RNA that had been extracted from PBMCs. These data were likewise used in another study, on T cells in Graves' hyperthyroidism and ophthalmopathy.

The source was peripheral blood mononuclear cells (PBMCs), collected at new diagnosis, from a patient treated with antithyroid drugs. The receptors derive from a woman aged 25 to 39 with Graves disease.

This clonotype has a count of ten or more. The rearrangement uses TRBV24-1 and TRBJ1-1; no clear D gene. CDR3 length equals 11 residues. V was clipped by 4 bases and J by 7 bases, with 6 bases between them. The germline V gene has CDR1 KGHDR and CDR2 SFDVKD. CDR3 nucleotide sequence: TGTGCCACCAGTGAGCATAATGAAGCTTTCTTT. Residues: CATSEHNEAFF.

This clonotype was seen at least ten times. This chain connects TRBV20-1 to TRBJ2-1; 8 nucleotides align to TRBD1. The CDR3 spans 14 residues. Germline CDR1 reads DFQATT; CDR2 reads SNEGSKA (reference sequence). V dropped 5 bases and J dropped 3; count of bases not matched to a gene: 6. In DNA form, the CDR3 reads TGCAGTGCTGTTAGACAGGGGAGCTACAATGAGCAGTTCTTC. It translates to CSAVRQGSYNEQFF.

The J gene is TRBJ1-2, the V gene TRBV6-1; 8 nucleotides match TRBD1. Trimming at V came to 8 bases and at J to 8 bases, leaving 13 bases not matched to a gene. There are 14 residues in the CDR3. Germline V CDR1 and CDR2: MNHNS, SASEGT. CDR3 sequence (DNA): TGTGCCAGCCTCCCTTCGACAGGGGCGGGAGGCTACACCTTC. It encodes CASLPSTGAGGYTF.

This clonotype was recorded at least ten times. The rearrangement links TRBV12-3 or TRBV12-4 to TRBJ1-1, with D possibly matching TRBD1 (6 bases). Trimming took 7 bases from V and 1 from J, leaving 16 bases between them. CDR3 length: 15 amino acids. CDR3 coding DNA: TGTGCCAGCACCCAGACAGGCAGGCCGAACACTGAAGCTTTCTTT. The encoded protein is CASTQTGRPNTEAFF.

This chain uses TRBV12-3 or TRBV12-4 with TRBJ1-2; D uncertain. The ends were cut back, 7 bases at V and 8 bases at J, with 14 bases in the middle. The CDR3 runs 12 residues. The CDR3 sequence: CASTNQGGGYTF. CDR3 DNA sequence: TGTGCCAGCACCAATCAAGGAGGGGGCTACACCTTC.

In its sample, this clonotype was seen a few times. The gene calls are TRBV4-1 and TRBJ1-2; maybe TRBD1 (6 bases). Per germline, CDR1 MGHRA and CDR2 YSYEKL. Trimming removed 4 bases from V and 5 bases from J, with 14 bases in between. The CDR3 loop spans 14 amino acids. The CDR3 bases are TGCGCCAGCAGCCCCCAAGGGACAATGTATGGCTACACCTTC. Its protein product is CASSPQGTMYGYTF.

The V and J genes are TRBV29-1 and TRBJ2-6; D is possibly TRBD1 or TRBD2 (5 bases each). V was clipped by 4 bases and J by 2 bases, with 6 bases between them. Germline assignment: CDR1 SQVTM and CDR2 ANQGSEA. This CDR3 is built from 13 residues. The CDR3, as DNA: TGCAGCGTTGGGGGGACTGGGGCCAACGTCCTGACTTTC. Its protein product is CSVGGTGANVLTF. The whole variable domain, filled in from reference TRBV29-1 and TRBJ2-6, reads SAVISQKPSRDICQRGTSLTIQCQVDSQVTMMFWYRQQPGQSLTLIATANQGSEATYESGFVIDKFPISRPNLTFSTLTVSNMSPEDSSIYLCSVGGTGANVLTFGAGSRLTVL.

This clonotype turned up a few times. The V gene is TRBV2, the J gene TRBJ1-4; 7 nucleotides align to TRBD1. This CDR3 comprises 17 residues. V gave up 4 bases and J gave up 0 bases; unmatched junction bases: 8. From germline, CDR1 is SNHLY and CDR2 FYNNEI. The CDR3 here is CASSGRGGLATNEKLFF. The CDR3 DNA sequence: TGTGCCAGCAGTGGTAGAGGGGGCCTTGCAACTAATGAAAAACTGTTTTTT. The full variable domain, its missing parts supplied by reference TRBV2 and TRBJ1-4, is EPEVTQTPSHQVTQMGQEVILRCVPISNHLYFYWYRQILGQKVEFLVSFYNNEISEKSEIFDDQFSVERPDGSNFTLKIRSTKLEDSAMYFCASSGRGGLATNEKLFFGSGTQLSVL.

The chain recombines TRBV24-1 with TRBJ2-3; D uncertain. V was shortened by 3 bases and J by 3 bases, with 12 bases between the two germline ends. This CDR3 region has 15 residues. Germline V gene sequence: CDR1 KGHDR, CDR2 SFDVKD. This CDR3 reads CATSDGPHGTDTQYF. DNA of the CDR3: TGTGCCACCAGTGATGGGCCCCACGGGACAGATACGCAGTATTTT.